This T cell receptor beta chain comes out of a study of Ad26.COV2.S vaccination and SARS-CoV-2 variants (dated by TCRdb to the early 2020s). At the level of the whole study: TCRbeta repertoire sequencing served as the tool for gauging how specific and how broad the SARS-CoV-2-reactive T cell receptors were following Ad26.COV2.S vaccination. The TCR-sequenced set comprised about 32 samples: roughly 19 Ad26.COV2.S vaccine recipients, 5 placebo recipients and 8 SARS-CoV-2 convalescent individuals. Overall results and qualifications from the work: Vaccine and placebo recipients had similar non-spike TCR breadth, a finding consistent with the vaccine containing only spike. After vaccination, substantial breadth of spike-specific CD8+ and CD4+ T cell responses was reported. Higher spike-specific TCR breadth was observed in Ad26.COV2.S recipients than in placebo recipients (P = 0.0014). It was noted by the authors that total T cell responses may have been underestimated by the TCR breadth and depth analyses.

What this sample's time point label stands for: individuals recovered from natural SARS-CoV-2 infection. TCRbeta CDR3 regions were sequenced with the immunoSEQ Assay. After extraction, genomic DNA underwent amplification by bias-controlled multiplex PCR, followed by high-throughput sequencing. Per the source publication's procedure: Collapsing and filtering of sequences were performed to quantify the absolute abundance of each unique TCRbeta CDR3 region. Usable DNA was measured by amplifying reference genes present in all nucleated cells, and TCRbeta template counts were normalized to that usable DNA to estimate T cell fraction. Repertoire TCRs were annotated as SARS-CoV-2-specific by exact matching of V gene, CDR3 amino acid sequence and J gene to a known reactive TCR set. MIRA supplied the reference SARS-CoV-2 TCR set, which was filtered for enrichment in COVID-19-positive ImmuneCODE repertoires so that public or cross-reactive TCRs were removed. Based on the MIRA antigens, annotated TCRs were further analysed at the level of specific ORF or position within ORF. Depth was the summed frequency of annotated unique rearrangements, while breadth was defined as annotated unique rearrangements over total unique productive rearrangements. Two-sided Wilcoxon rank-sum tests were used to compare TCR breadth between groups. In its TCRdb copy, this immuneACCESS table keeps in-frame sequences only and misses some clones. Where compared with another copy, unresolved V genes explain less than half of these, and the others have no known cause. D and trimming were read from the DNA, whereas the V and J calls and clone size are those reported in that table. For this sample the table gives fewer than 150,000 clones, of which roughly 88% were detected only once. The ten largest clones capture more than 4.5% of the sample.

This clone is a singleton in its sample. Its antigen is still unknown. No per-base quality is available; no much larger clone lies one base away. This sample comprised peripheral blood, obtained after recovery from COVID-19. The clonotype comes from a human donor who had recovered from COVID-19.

The nucleotides read TGCGCCAGCAGCCAAGACGCGGGGTACAGGGTTGGTCAGCCCCAGCATTTT. This gives the protein CASSQDAGYRVGQPQHF. The chain employs TRBV4-3 and TRBJ1-5; the D gene is perhaps TRBD1, from 6 matching bases. For CDR1 and CDR2, the germline V gene lists LGHNA and YSLEER. The CDR3 numbers 17 residues from cysteine through phenylalanine. CDR3 DNA is the only sequence kept; it has 51 bases, read in frame from the first base. The junction shows trimming of 0 bases on V and 6 bases on J, plus 18 bases between the germline ends.